Sequencing of this T cell receptor beta chain was carried out in a study of blood T cell repertoires in COVID-19 (dated by TCRdb to the early 2020s). Concerning the study at large: Collaborator samples came from the United States, Italy and Spain and covered acute and convalescent phases of COVID-19. The prospective study material was composed of cDNA or gDNA derived from T cells, B-cell-depleted T cells, or PBMCs. The dataset comprised deeply sampled blood TCRbeta repertoires from subjects exposed to, actively infected with, or recovered from COVID-19. A freely available public database, intended as a resource for researchers studying the immune response to SARS-CoV-2, is where the repertoires were released. Samples came from the ongoing ImmuneRACE study (first 160 participants) plus 1,254 subjects from 6 global collaborators. The sample metadata nearly always contained a de-identified subject ID, COVID-19 status, age in years and sex. HLA class I and class II types, where available, came from metadata supplied by the sample provider rather than from assay-based typing. The paper's findings and limits, for the study overall: How much clinical and demographic metadata was included differed by source and by participant, and the metadata was provided uncurated.

With respect to this clone: Its cognate antigen has yet to be identified. Within one base of it there is no much larger clone, and no base qualities were kept.

TCRbeta CDR3 regions were amplified from genomic DNA by means of the immunoSEQ Assay, a bias-controlled multiplex PCR. From the authors' description of their analysis: Nucleated cell counts per sample were estimated from amplification of reference gene primers within the assay. To quantify the absolute abundance of each unique TCRbeta CDR3 rearrangement, sequence reads were collapsed and filtered. For each sample, productive Simpson clonality was calculated as the square root of Simpson's diversity index across productive rearrangements. TCRdb holds this immuneACCESS table with in-frame rearrangements only. Some clones are missing; in checked studies, unresolved V genes explain under half, and the rest has no known cause. For V, J and clone size, that table is used; D and trimming come from the DNA. This sample is represented by 150,000 to 200,000 clones; about nine tenths of them were singletons. The ten largest account for around 5.1% of the sample.

Measured from the cysteine to the phenylalanine, the CDR3 is 15 residues long. The sequence is cut down to CDR3 DNA, 45 bases in frame from base 1. The junction shows trimming of 5 bases on V and 5 bases on J, and the gene matches do not reach 8 bases of it. The germline V gene supplies CDR1 SGHVS and CDR2 FNYEAQ. One collaborating source in Seattle enrolled patients while the patients were actively infected and followed the patients over time throughout the course of disease. The collaborating institutions used their own protocols to collect whole blood in K2EDTA tubes. For TCRbeta analysis, collaborators shipped samples as frozen whole blood, isolated PBMCs, or DNA extracted from either of those sample types.

Sequences were obtained from peripheral blood. The TCR comes from a man aged 18 to 29 with COVID-19, enrolled during active disease. The chain links TRBV7-6 with TRBJ2-2; 7 bases in the junction line up with TRBD2. The CDR3 reads CASSHTDGGTGELFF. The nucleotides read TGTGCCAGCAGCCACACGGACGGGGGGACCGGGGAGCTGTTTTTT.